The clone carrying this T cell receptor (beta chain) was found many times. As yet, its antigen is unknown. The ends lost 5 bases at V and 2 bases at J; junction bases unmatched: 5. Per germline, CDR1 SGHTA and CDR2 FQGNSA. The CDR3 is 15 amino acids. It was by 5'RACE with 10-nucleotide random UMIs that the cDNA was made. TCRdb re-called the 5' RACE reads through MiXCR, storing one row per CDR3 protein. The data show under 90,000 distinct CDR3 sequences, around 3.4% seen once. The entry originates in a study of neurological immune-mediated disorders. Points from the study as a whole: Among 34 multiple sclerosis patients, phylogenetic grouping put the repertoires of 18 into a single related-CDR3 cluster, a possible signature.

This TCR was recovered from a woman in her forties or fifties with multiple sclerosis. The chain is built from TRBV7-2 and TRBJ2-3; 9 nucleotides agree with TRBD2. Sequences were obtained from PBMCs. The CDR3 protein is CASSPRGGYTDTQYF. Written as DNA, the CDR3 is TGTGCCAGCAGCCCGCGGGGGGGGTACACAGATACGCAGTATTTT.